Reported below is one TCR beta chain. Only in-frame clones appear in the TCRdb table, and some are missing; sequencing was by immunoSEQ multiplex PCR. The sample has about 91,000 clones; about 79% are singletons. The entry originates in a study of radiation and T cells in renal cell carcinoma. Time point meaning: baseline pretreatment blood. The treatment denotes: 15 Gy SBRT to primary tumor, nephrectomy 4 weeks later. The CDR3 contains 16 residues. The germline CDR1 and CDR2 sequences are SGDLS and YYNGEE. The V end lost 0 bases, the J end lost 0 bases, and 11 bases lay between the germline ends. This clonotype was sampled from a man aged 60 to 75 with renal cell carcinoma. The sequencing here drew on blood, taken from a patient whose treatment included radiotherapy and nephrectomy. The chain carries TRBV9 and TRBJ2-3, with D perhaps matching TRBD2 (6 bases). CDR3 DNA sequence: TGTGCCAGCAGCGTAGGGGTAGCGGCTAGCACAGATACGCAGTATTTT. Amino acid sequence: CASSVGVAASTDTQYF. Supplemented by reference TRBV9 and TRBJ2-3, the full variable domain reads DSGVTQTPKHLITATGQRVTLRCSPRSGDLSVYWYQQSLDQGLQFLIQYYNGEERAKGNILERFSAQQFPDLHSELNLSSLELGDSALYFCASSVGVAASTDTQYFGPGTRLTVL.